This T cell receptor (beta chain) is from a study of shared T cell receptors in the human thymus. Trimming removed 1 base from V and 4 bases from J, with 4 bases in between. Germline V gene lookup returns CDR1 SEHNR and CDR2 FQNEAQ (reference sequence). The CDR3 consists of 12 residues. Measured with immunoSEQ multiplex PCR; TCRdb has only the in-frame clones, and not every one. The sample carries about 380,000 clones, 95% recorded once. The chain employs TRBV7-9 and TRBJ1-1; D is ambiguous. The receptor's source is a human donor. Sequenced sample: thymocytes. In DNA form, the CDR3 reads TGTGCCAGCAGCTTAGTTGTCACTGAAGCTTTCTTT. Translating gives CASSLVVTEAFF.